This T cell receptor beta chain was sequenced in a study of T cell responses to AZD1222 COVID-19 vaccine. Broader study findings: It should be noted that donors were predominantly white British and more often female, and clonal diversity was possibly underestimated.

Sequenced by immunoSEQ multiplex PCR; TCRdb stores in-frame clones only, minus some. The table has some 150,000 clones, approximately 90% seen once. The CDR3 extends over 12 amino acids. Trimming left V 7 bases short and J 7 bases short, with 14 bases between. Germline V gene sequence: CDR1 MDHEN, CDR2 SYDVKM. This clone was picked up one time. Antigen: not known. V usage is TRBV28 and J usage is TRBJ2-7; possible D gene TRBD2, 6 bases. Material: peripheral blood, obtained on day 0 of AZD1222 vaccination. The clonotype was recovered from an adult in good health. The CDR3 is CASNIKGREQYF. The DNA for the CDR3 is TGTGCCAGCAACATTAAAGGGAGGGAGCAGTACTTC.